These 26 T cell receptor beta chains came from one sample sequenced in a study of patients and donors after allogeneic stem cell transplantation. Via MiXCR, TCRdb re-called the RT-PCR reads, giving one row per CDR3 protein. Here the sample spans about 160,000 distinct CDR3 sequences, about 40% being singletons. Sequencing was carried out using blood, either unsorted or a sorted T cell fraction (not recorded which). All receptors come from a human donor who was either an allogeneic HSCT recipient or a stem cell or donor lymphocyte infusion donor (not recorded which). It is not recorded whose cells these are; they may come from a transplant donor.

The chain links TRBV7-2 to TRBJ2-3, with a possible D match to TRBD2 (6 bases). Trimming took 1 base from V and 2 from J, leaving 10 bases between them. The CDR3 length is 15 residues. Germline V gene lookup returns CDR1 SGHTA and CDR2 FQGNSA. The DNA of the CDR3 is TGTGCCAGCAGCTTAGAGGGACTCTCCACAGATACGCAGTATTTT. It yields the protein CASSLEGLSTDTQYF.

The table lists this clonotype with a few counts. The chain employs TRBV6-1 and TRBJ1-5; D remains ambiguous. V lost 4 bases and J 2 bases, leaving 9 bases between the germline ends. The CDR3 runs 14 residues. Germline V CDR1 and CDR2: MNHNS, SASEGT. The CDR3: CASSVRAGNQPQHF. CDR3 sequence (DNA): TGTGCCAGCAGTGTTCGGGCGGGCAATCAGCCCCAGCATTTT.

The rearrangement links TRBV4-2 to TRBJ1-2, with D perhaps TRBD1 (5 bases). V lost 0 bases to trimming and J lost 2 bases, with 10 bases between them. Germline V gives CDR1 LGHNA, CDR2 YNFKEQ. There are 15 residues in the CDR3. The CDR3 sequence: CASSQDRDSNYGYTF. CDR3 nucleotides: TGTGCCAGCAGCCAAGATAGAGACAGCAACTATGGCTACACCTTC.

This clonotype showed up just a few times. V gene TRBV5-1 combines with J gene TRBJ1-3; D is uncertain. Per the germline V gene, CDR1 is SGHRS and CDR2 is YFSETQ. V was cut by 0 bases and J by 0 bases, with 13 bases left in between. This CDR3 is 17 amino acids long. CDR3 sequence: CASSLELGSFSGNTIYF. Written as DNA, the CDR3 is TGCGCCAGCAGCTTGGAATTAGGCAGCTTCTCTGGAAACACCATATATTTT.

This clonotype was seen more than once but under ten times. The gene calls are TRBV3-1 and TRBJ1-5; tentatively, D is TRBD1 (5 bases). Germline CDR1 is LGHDT and CDR2 is YNNKEL (reference sequence). This CDR3 has 17 residues. V lost 0 bases and J 4 bases, leaving 16 bases between the germline ends. The chain's CDR3 is CASSQDKIPRGNQPQHF. For the CDR3, the DNA is TGTGCCAGCAGCCAAGATAAGATACCCCGGGGGAATCAGCCCCAGCATTTT.

This clonotype was detected a few times. The rearrangement joins TRBV12-3 or TRBV12-4 to TRBJ1-2; no definite D call. Trimming stripped 2 bases from V and 5 bases from J, with 9 bases between. The CDR3 length is 13 residues. CDR3 protein: CASSLLAVYGYTF. The CDR3 DNA reads TGTGCCAGCAGTTTACTGGCAGTTTATGGCTACACCTTC.

This chain joins TRBV27 and TRBJ1-5; TRBD1 aligns across 12 bases. The V segment lost 5 bases and the J segment 15 bases; nucleotides outside the gene matches: 11. Germline V lookup: CDR1 MNHEY, CDR2 SMNVEV (reference sequence). CDR3 size: 14 residues. In DNA form, the CDR3 reads TGTGCCAGCAGTCCAGGGACAGGGGGCCTTATGTGGCATTTT. It specifies CASSPGTGGLMWHF.

CDR3 amino acids: CASSPYRESNEKLFF. CDR3 nucleotides: TGTGCCAGCAGTCCCTACAGGGAGAGTAATGAAAAACTGTTTTTT. The rearrangement links TRBV12-3 or TRBV12-4 to TRBJ1-4; tentatively, D is TRBD1 (6 bases). CDR3 length equals 15 residues. V lost 5 bases and J 4 bases, leaving 14 bases between the germline ends.

This clonotype was seen at least ten times. J is TRBJ1-1 and V is TRBV29-1; D call uncertain. This CDR3 comprises 12 residues. Germline-derived CDR1 and CDR2 are SQVTM and ANQGSEA. Trimming left V 3 bases short and J 5 bases short, with 10 bases between. CDR3 sequence reads: CSVEDLATEAFF. For the CDR3, the DNA is TGCAGCGTTGAGGACTTAGCGACTGAAGCTTTCTTT.

This clonotype was observed many times. This chain connects TRBV12-3 or TRBV12-4 to TRBJ1-2; weak D call: TRBD1 (5 bases). The CDR3 runs 15 residues. V lost 7 bases and J lost 4, with 19 bases in between. The CDR3 region is CASTTSLGLLYGYTF. In DNA, the CDR3 is TGTGCCAGCACCACCAGCCTGGGGCTTCTCTATGGCTACACCTTC.

This clonotype was detected ten times or more. The chain links TRBV15 to TRBJ1-6, with D possibly being TRBD1 (5 bases). CDR3 length: 16 amino acids. Germline V gene data show CDR1 as LNHNV and CDR2 as YYDKDF (reference sequence). The germline V and J ends were trimmed by 0 bases and 4 bases, with 10 bases remaining between them. The CDR3 coding sequence is TGTGCCACCAGCAGAGAGGGGACGAGGTATAATTCACCCCTCCACTTT. Translation: CATSREGTRYNSPLHF.

This chain connects TRBV3-1 to TRBJ2-5, with D tentatively TRBD2 (5 bases). This CDR3 region has 14 residues. V lost 2 bases, J lost 5 bases, and 12 bases lay in between. Germline V CDR1 and CDR2: LGHDT, YNNKEL (reference sequence). The CDR3 sequence is CASSQFTRSETQYF. As DNA, the CDR3 is TGTGCCAGCAGCCAATTCACTAGAAGTGAGACCCAGTACTTC.

Written as DNA, the CDR3 is TGTGCCAGCAGCCTCCGACCCATCGGACGTGACAATCAGCCCCAGCATTTT. Translating it yields CASSLRPIGRDNQPQHF. The gene calls are TRBV3-1 and TRBJ1-5, with D hard to call. The length of the CDR3 is 17 residues. The germline CDR1 and CDR2 sequences are LGHDT and YNNKEL (reference sequence). V lost 4 bases to trimming and J lost 3 bases, with 19 bases between them.

CDR3 in DNA: TGTGCCAGCAGTCAATACCTGAGACAGGGAGGGAATCAGCCCCAGCATTTT. This translates into CASSQYLRQGGNQPQHF. This chain joins TRBV6-1 and TRBJ1-5, with TRBD1 matching over 7 bases. The CDR3 sequence is 17 residues long. J lost 4 bases, V lost 5 bases, and 14 bases had no gene match. The germline CDR1 and CDR2 sequences are MNHNS and SASEGT.

This clonotype has a count of ten or more. The chain has TRBV5-1 and TRBJ1-2; no clear D. The CDR3 loop spans 14 amino acids. Trimming took 0 bases from V and 2 from J, leaving 8 bases between them. Per germline, CDR1 SGHRS and CDR2 YFSETQ. The CDR3 nucleotides read TGCGCCAGCAGCTTGGATGCGGGAAACTATGGCTACACCTTC. It yields the protein CASSLDAGNYGYTF.

This clonotype was detected only a few times. The V call is TRBV6-6, the J call TRBJ1-2, with 8 bases lining up with TRBD1. CDR3 length: 13 residues. Germline V CDR1 and CDR2: MNHNY, SVGAGI (reference sequence). Trimming at V came to 7 bases and at J to 8 bases, leaving 9 bases not matched to a gene. CDR3: CASTPTGEAGYTF. CDR3 coding DNA: TGTGCCAGCACCCCGACAGGGGAGGCGGGCTACACCTTC.

Comment on this clonotype: Given the absence of the conserved phenylalanine or tryptophan at the CDR3 end, a read error is likely. The rearrangement uses TRBV5-1 and TRBJ1-1; D not certain. With 4 bases removed from V and 3 bases from J, the gap between germline ends came to 7 bases. The CDR3 is made up of 12 amino acids. Germline CDR1 and CDR2: SGHRS and YFSETQ. The CDR3 coding sequence is TGCGCCAGCAGCGTCGGAGACACTGAAGCTTTCTTG. Translation: CASSVGDTEAFL.

The genes are TRBV12-3 or TRBV12-4 and TRBJ2-1, with 9 bases aligning to TRBD2. V was clipped by 5 bases and J by 7 bases; unmatched bases: 15. CDR3 length equals 17 residues. For the CDR3, the DNA is TGTGCCAGCAGTCCCCGGACTAGCGCTCATCTAACGAATGAGCAGTTCTTC. Translation: CASSPRTSAHLTNEQFF.

This sequence joins TRBV24-1 and TRBJ1-2, with TRBD1 identical over 9 bases. J gave up 9 bases and V 2 bases, and 15 bases lay outside the gene matches. Germline lookup yields CDR1 KGHDR and CDR2 SFDVKD. CDR3 size: 17 residues. CDR3 residues: CATSDSDRPQGAGSYTF. DNA of the CDR3: TGTGCCACCAGTGATTCCGATCGCCCACAGGGGGCGGGGAGCTACACCTTC.

This clonotype was seen only a few times. The CDR3 spells CASSSGGGDQPQHF. As DNA, the CDR3 is TGTGCCAGCAGCTCCGGGGGGGGCGATCAGCCCCAGCATTTT. This chain connects TRBV5-6 to TRBJ1-5, with a weak D call TRBD1 (6 bases). Germline V lookup: CDR1 SGHDT, CDR2 YYEEEE. This CDR3 region has 14 residues. V was clipped by 3 bases and J by 5 bases, with 12 bases between them.

CDR3 bases: TGTGCCAGCTCCCGCCATGAGGGGACCAAAAACATTCAGTACTTC. This translates into CASSRHEGTKNIQYF. The V call is TRBV18, the J call TRBJ2-4; possibly TRBD1 or TRBD2 for D (5 bases each). CDR3 length: 15 residues. Trimming removed 6 bases at V and 2 bases at J, with 14 bases between. The V gene's germline CDR1 is KGHSH and CDR2 LQKENI.

This clonotype was seen a handful of times. V and J are TRBV12-3 or TRBV12-4 and TRBJ1-2; D might be TRBD1 (6 bases). V lost 4 bases, J lost 7 bases, and 16 bases lay in between. The CDR3 is 14 amino acids. The CDR3 region is CASSSGGAFGGYTF. CDR3 in DNA: TGTGCCAGCAGTTCGGGGGGGGCCTTTGGTGGCTACACCTTC.

The sample holds a few counts of this clonotype. The chain links TRBV4-3 to TRBJ1-1; no clear D gene. V lost 1 base to trimming and J lost 3 bases, with 6 bases between them. The CDR3 extends over 13 amino acids. CDR1 and CDR2 (germline): LGHNA, YSLEER. CDR3 protein: CASSQGGHTEAFF. The DNA for the CDR3 is TGCGCCAGCAGCCAAGGCGGACACACTGAAGCTTTCTTT.

There are many counts of this clonotype. The genes are TRBV12-3 or TRBV12-4 and TRBJ1-1, with D unclear. Trimming took 5 bases from V and 3 from J, leaving 16 bases between them. This CDR3 is built from 15 residues. The CDR3 sequence is CASSPPTRSDTEAFF. The CDR3 nucleotides are TGTGCCAGCAGTCCACCTACCCGGTCGGACACTGAAGCTTTCTTT.

Ten or more counts support this clonotype. The rearrangement joins TRBV27 to TRBJ1-6, with D perhaps TRBD1 (5 bases). Germline V gene sequence: CDR1 MNHEY, CDR2 SMNVEV (reference sequence). Trimming stripped 8 bases from V and 6 bases from J, with 17 bases between. This CDR3 spans 15 amino acids. In DNA, the CDR3 is TGTGCCAGCGTCTCCTCTTTGGGGGGTAATTCACCCCTCCACTTT. Translated: CASVSSLGGNSPLHF.

This clonotype was counted only a few times. This chain uses TRBV5-6 with TRBJ2-1, with 10 positions matching TRBD2. The V gene end was trimmed by 1 base and the J gene end by 4 bases; junction bases not matched to a gene: 8. The CDR3 has 17 amino acids. Per the germline V gene, CDR1 is SGHDT and CDR2 is YYEEEE. The CDR3: CASSLTRERGGYNEQFF. The CDR3 nucleotides are TGTGCCAGCAGCTTGACGCGAGAGCGGGGGGGTTACAATGAGCAGTTCTTC.